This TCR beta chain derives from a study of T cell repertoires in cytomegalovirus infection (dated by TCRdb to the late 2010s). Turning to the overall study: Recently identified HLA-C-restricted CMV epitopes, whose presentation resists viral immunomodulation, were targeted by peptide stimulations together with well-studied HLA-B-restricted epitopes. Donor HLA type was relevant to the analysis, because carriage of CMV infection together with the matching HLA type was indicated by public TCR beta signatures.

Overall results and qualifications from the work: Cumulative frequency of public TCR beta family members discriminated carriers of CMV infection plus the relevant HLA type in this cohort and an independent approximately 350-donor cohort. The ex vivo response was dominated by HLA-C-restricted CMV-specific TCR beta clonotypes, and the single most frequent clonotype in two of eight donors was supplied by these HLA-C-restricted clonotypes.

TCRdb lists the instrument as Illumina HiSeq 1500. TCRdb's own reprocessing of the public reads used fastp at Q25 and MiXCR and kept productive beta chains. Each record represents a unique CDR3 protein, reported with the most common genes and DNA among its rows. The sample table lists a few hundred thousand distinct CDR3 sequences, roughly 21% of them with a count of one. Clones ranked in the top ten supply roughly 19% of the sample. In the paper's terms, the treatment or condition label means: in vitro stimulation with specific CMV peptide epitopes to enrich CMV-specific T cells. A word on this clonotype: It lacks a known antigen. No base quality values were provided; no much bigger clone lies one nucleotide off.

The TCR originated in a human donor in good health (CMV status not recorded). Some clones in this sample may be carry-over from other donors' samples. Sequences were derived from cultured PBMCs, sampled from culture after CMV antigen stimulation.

In nucleotide form, the sequence is TGTGCCAGCAGCGGTCTGAGGGGACTAGACAATGAGCAGTTCTTC. This yields the protein CASSGLRGLDNEQFF. Recombination connected TRBV7-2 to TRBJ2-1, and TRBD2 aligns with 8 junction nucleotides. Measured from the cysteine to the phenylalanine, the CDR3 is 15 residues long. Solely the CDR3 DNA is kept, with 45 bases framed from the first base. CDR1 and CDR2 were assigned from the germline V gene as SGHTA and FQGNSA. V and J are trimmed by 5 bases and 5 bases, and the gene matches miss 8 bases of the junction.